The entry that follows covers one TCR beta chain sequence. Its antigen is not known. The trim removed 7 bases at V and 9 bases at J, leaving 13 bases unmatched. Looked up from germline, CDR1 is SGHRS and CDR2 is YFSETQ. This CDR3 spans 15 amino acids. For TCRbeta, the library was prepared with unique molecular identifiers. MiXCR was run by TCRdb on the PCR reads, yielding one entry per CDR3 protein. This table has fewer than 450,000 distinct CDR3 sequences, 15% to 20% appearing once. These data belong to a study of T-cell reconstitution after alpha-beta-depleted transplantation in children. General study findings and limits: Newly generated T cells supplied most T-cell counts and diversity one year post-transplant.

The sequencing used PBMCs, mostly from graft donor cells, collected 360 days after TCRalphabeta/CD19-depleted stem cell transplant. This sequence joins TRBV5-1 and TRBJ2-1; 10 bases agree with TRBD1. This clonotype was sampled from a male patient aged 2-9 years who had a stem cell transplant for acute lymphoblastic leukemia, so the T cells may come from the graft donor. CDR3 nucleotides: TGCGCCAGCTTTCCTGACAGGGGGCAAGAGGTTGAGCAGTTCTTC. It encodes CASFPDRGQEVEQFF.